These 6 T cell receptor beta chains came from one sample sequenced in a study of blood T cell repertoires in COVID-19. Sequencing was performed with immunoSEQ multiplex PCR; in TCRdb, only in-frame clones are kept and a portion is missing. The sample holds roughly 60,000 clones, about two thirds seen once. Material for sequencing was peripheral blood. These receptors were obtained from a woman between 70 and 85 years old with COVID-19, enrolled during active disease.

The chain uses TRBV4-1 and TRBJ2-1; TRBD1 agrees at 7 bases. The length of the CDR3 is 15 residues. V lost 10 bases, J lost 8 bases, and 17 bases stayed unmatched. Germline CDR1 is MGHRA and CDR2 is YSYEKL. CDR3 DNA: TGCGCCACCGCACCGAAGGAAGGGGGCATCGATGAGCAGTTCTTC. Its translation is CATAPKEGGIDEQFF.

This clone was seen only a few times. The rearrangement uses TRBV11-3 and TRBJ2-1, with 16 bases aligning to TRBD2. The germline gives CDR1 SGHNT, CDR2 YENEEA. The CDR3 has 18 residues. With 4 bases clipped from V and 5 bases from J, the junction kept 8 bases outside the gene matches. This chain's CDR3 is CASSYYGTSGGAHNEQFF. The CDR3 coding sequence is TGTGCCAGCAGCTACTACGGGACTAGCGGGGGGGCCCACAATGAGCAGTTCTTC.

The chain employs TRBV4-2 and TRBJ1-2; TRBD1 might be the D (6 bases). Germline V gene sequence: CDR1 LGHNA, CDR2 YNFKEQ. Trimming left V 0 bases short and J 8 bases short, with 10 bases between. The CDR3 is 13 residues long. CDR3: CASSQDAGEGYTF. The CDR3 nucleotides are TGTGCCAGCAGCCAAGATGCAGGGGAAGGCTACACCTTC.

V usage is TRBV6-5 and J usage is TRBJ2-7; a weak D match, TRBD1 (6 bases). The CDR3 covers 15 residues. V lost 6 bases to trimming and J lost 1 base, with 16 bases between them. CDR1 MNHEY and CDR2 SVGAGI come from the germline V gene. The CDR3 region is CASSPDPGTSYEQYV. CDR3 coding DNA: TGTGCCAGCAGCCCGGACCCAGGGACATCCTACGAGCAGTACGTC.

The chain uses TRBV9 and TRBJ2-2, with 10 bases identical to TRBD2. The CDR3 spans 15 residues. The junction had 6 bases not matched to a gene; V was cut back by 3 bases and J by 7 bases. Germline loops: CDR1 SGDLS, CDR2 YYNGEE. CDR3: CASSALAGALGELFF. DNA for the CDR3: TGTGCCAGCAGCGCGCTAGCGGGGGCGCTCGGGGAGCTGTTTTTT.

The CDR3 is CASSPFNVAPVAFF. In DNA, the CDR3 is TGTGCCAGCAGCCCCTTTAACGTCGCCCCAGTAGCTTTCTTT. The J gene is TRBJ1-1, the V gene TRBV7-3; unclear D gene. Per the germline V gene, CDR1 is SGHTA and CDR2 is FQGTGA. With 5 bases removed from V and 10 bases from J, the gap between germline ends came to 20 bases. The CDR3 is 14 amino acids.